This T cell receptor (beta chain) was found in a study of T cells in Graves' hyperthyroidism and ophthalmopathy. Findings and caveats of the study: The model forecast ophthalmopathy, anticipating it by a median around 6.5 months before onset.

Germline loops: CDR1 SGHAT, CDR2 FQDESV (reference sequence). The CDR3 runs 16 residues. The germline V and J ends were trimmed by 2 bases and 3 bases, with 13 bases remaining between them. In this sample, this clonotype turned up many times. Its target is not known. RNA transcripts served as the template for amplifying TCR beta CDR3 regions. RT-PCR in the first round (using the HTBI primer set) targeted the TCR CDR3. TCRdb ran MiXCR on the multiplex PCR reads and lists one entry per CDR3 protein. The sample includes some 490,000 distinct CDR3 sequences, about 16% of them seen just once. The sequence was obtained from a woman younger than 45 with Graves' ophthalmopathy. The sequenced material came from blood. The chain couples TRBV11-1 to TRBJ2-2, with D possibly TRBD1 on 6 matching bases. The CDR3 DNA reads TGTGCCAGCAGCTTATTGAGGGGGAAGGACACCGGGGAGCTGTTTTTT. Translation: CASSLLRGKDTGELFF.